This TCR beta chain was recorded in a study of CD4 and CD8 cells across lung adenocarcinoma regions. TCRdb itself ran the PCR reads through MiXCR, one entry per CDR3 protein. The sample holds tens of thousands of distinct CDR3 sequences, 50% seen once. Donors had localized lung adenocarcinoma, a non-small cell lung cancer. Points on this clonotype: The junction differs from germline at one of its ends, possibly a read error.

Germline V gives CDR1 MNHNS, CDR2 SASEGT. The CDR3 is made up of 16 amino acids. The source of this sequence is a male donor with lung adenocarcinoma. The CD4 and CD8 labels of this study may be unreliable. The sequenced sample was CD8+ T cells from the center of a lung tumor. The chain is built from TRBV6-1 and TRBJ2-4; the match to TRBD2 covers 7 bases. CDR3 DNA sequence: TGTGCGAGCAGTGAAGCGGGGCCGTGGGCCGAAAACACTCAGTACTTT. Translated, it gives CASSEAGPWAENTQYF.